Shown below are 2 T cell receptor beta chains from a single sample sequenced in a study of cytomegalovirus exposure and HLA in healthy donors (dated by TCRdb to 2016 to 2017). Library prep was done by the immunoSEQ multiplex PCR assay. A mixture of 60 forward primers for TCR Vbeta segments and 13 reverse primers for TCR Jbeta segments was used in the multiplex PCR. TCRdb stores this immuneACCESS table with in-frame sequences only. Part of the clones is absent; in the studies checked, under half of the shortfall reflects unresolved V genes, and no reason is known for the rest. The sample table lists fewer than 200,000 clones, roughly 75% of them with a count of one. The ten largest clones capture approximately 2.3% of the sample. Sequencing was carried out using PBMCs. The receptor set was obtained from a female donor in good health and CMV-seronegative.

This CDR3 is CASSARQAGANVLTF. CDR3 nucleotides: TGTGCCAGCAGCGCCAGACAAGCTGGGGCCAACGTCCTGACTTTC. V and J are TRBV7-3 and TRBJ2-6; no clear D gene. The CDR3 runs to 15 residues. Trimming left V 5 bases short and J 2 bases short, with 10 bases between. CDR1 is SGHTA and CDR2 is FQGTGA in the germline V gene.

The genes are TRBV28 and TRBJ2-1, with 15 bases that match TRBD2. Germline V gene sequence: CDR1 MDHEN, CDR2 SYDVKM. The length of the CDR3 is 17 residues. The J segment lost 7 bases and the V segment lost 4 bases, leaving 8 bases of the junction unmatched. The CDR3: CASSSPGLAGGLNEQFF. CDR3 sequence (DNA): TGTGCCAGCAGTTCCCCCGGACTAGCGGGAGGGTTGAATGAGCAGTTCTTC.